A single sample gave rise to the 8 T cell receptor beta chains below, sequenced in a study of T cell changes during pregnancy in multiple sclerosis. Assay: immunoSEQ multiplex PCR; the TCRdb copy retains only in-frame clones and omits some. Here the sample spans around 39,000 clones, roughly 92% being singletons. The sequenced sample was PBMCs (not recorded whether the cells were cultured). The receptors were gathered from a female donor with multiple sclerosis, enrolled in a pregnancy study.

The genes are TRBV11-2 and TRBJ1-2; D perhaps matches TRBD1 (5 bases). The CDR3 loop spans 12 amino acids. The germline V gene encodes CDR1 SGHAT and CDR2 FQNNGV. Trimming took 5 bases from V and 4 from J, leaving 8 bases between them. CDR3 sequence (DNA): TGTGCCAGCAGCCCCGACAGCTATGGCTACACCTTC. As protein: CASSPDSYGYTF.

The chain uses TRBV27 and TRBJ2-7, with a possible D match to TRBD2 (5 bases). The CDR3 length is 14 residues. Between the trimmed V and J ends, which lost 4 bases and 2 bases, there was a span of 12 bases. In germline, CDR1 is MNHEY, CDR2 SMNVEV (reference sequence). In DNA, the CDR3 is TGTGCCAGCAGTTCGGCGGGTGGCACCTACGAGCAGTACTTC. Translating gives CASSSAGGTYEQYF.

This clone was detected only once. The chain has TRBV9 and TRBJ2-5; 11 bases line up with TRBD2. CDR1 is SGDLS, CDR2 YYNGEE, per germline. The V gene end was trimmed by 2 bases and the J gene end by 5 bases; junction bases not matched to a gene: 8. The CDR3 totals 16 residues. The CDR3 region is CASSVSSGRSGETQYF. CDR3 sequence (DNA): TGTGCCAGCAGCGTTTCTAGCGGGAGGTCAGGGGAGACCCAGTACTTC.

V and J are TRBV18 and TRBJ2-5; D remains ambiguous. Germline V gives CDR1 KGHSH, CDR2 LQKENI. This CDR3 has 14 amino acids. Trimming shortened V by 3 bases and J by 5 bases, and 13 bases separated the two germline ends. Written as DNA, the CDR3 is TGTGCCAGCTCACCCCGTGACGGTCGGGAGACCCAGTACTTC. It encodes CASSPRDGRETQYF.

The chain joins TRBV9 to TRBJ1-1, with a tentative D call TRBD1 (5 bases). Germline CDR1 and CDR2: SGDLS and YYNGEE. The CDR3 covers 14 residues. V was shortened by 4 bases and J by 3 bases, with 13 bases between the two germline ends. The CDR3 sequence: CASSPGGGDTEAFF. For the CDR3, the DNA is TGTGCCAGCAGCCCGGGGGGAGGAGACACTGAAGCTTTCTTT.

The chain recombines TRBV27 with TRBJ2-3; D is unresolved. This CDR3 is built from 16 residues. Germline V CDR1 and CDR2: MNHEY, SMNVEV (reference sequence). With 4 bases removed from V and 5 bases from J, the gap between germline ends came to 19 bases. The CDR3 is CASSSSGSPAGDTQYF. For the CDR3, the DNA is TGTGCCAGCAGTTCCTCCGGGTCCCCCGCAGGAGATACGCAGTATTTT.

This rearrangement joins TRBV27 to TRBJ2-1; D is ambiguous. V lost 4 bases to trimming and J lost 10 bases, with 17 bases between them. The length of the CDR3 is 14 residues. Germline assignment: CDR1 MNHEY and CDR2 SMNVEV (reference sequence). The CDR3 sequence is CASSSPLWLGEQFF. CDR3 bases: TGTGCCAGCAGTTCCCCCCTTTGGCTAGGCGAGCAGTTCTTC.

A few counts support this clone. Here the CDR3 DNA reads TGTGCCAGCTCAAATGGACTAGCGGGACTCTACGAGCAGTACTTC. Translation gives CASSNGLAGLYEQYF. The rearrangement uses TRBV18 and TRBJ2-7, with TRBD2 identical over 12 bases. The CDR3 is made up of 15 amino acids. From germline, CDR1 is KGHSH and CDR2 LQKENI. The junction had 5 bases not matched to a gene; V was cut back by 5 bases and J by 3 bases.